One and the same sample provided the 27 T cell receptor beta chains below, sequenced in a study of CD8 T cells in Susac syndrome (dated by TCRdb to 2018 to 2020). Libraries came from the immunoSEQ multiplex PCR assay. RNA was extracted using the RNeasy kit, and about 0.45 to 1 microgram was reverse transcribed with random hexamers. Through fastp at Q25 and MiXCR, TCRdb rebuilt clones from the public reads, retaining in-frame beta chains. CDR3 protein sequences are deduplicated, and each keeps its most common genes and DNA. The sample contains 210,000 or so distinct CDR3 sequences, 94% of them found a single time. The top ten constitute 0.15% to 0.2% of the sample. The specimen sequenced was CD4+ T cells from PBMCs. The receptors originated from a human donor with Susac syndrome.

CDR3 nucleotide sequence: TGTGCCATCAGTGTGGGGGTTGAGGGAGATACGCAGTATTTT. It codes for CAISVGVEGDTQYF. The rearrangement joins TRBV10-3 to TRBJ2-3; D assignment may be TRBD1 or TRBD2 (5 bases each). Deletions cut 4 bases from V and 5 bases from J, with 13 bases between. CDR1 and CDR2 from the germline V gene are ENHRY and SYGVKD. The CDR3 is made up of 14 amino acids.

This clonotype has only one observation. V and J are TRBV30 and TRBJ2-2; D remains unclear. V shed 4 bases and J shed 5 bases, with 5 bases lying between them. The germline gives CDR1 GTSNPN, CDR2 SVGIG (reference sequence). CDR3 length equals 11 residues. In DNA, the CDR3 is TGTGCCTGGATCGGAACCGGGGAGCTGTTTTTT. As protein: CAWIGTGELFF.

The CDR3 sequence: CATSDEKGVASGELFF. Here the CDR3 DNA reads TGTGCCACCAGTGATGAGAAAGGGGTCGCCTCCGGGGAGCTGTTTTTT. The chain recombines TRBV24-1 with TRBJ2-2; possibly TRBD1 for D (5 bases). The CDR3 contains 16 residues. Germline CDR1 KGHDR, CDR2 SFDVKD. V was pared by 3 bases and J by 6 bases, with 16 bases between.

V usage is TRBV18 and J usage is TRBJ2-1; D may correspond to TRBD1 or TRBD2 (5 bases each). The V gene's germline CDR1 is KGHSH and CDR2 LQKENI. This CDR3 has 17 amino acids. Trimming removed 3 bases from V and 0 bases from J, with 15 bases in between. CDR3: CASSPSGTGSSYNEQFF. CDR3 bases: TGTGCCAGCTCACCCTCGGGGACGGGGAGCTCCTACAATGAGCAGTTCTTC.

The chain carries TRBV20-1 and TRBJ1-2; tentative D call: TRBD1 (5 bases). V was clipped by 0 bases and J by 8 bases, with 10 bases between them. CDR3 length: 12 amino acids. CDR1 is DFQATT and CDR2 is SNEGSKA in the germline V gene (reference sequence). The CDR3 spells CSAREGLGGYTF. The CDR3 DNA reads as TGCAGTGCTAGAGAGGGGCTTGGGGGCTACACCTTC.

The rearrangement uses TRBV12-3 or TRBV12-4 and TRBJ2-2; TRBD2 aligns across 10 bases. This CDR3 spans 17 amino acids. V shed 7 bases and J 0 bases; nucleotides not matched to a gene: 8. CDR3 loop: CASTKTSGSSNTGELFF. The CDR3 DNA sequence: TGTGCCAGCACCAAGACTAGCGGGTCCTCGAACACCGGGGAGCTGTTTTTT.

The CDR3 DNA reads TGTGCCAGCAGTGAATACGGCAGGGGAGGCGAGCAGTACTTC. Translating it yields CASSEYGRGGEQYF. The V and J genes are TRBV25-1 and TRBJ2-7, with D tentatively TRBD1 or TRBD2 (6 bases each). This CDR3 spans 14 amino acids. CDR1 and CDR2 from the germline V gene are MGHDK and SYGVNS. Trimming cost V 0 bases and J 6 bases, with 12 bases left between them.

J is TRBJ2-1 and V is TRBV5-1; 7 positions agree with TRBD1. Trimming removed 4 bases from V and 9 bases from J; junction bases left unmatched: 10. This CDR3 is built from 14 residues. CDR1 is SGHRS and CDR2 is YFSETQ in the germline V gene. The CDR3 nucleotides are TGCGCCAGCAGCACGTCGGTCGAGGGGGCTGAGCAGTTCTTC. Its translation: CASSTSVEGAEQFF.

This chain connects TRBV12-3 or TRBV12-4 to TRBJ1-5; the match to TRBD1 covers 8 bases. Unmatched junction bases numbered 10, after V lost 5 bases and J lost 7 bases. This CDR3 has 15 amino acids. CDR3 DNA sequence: TGTGCCAGCAGTCCAGACAGGGGCCGAGTCCAGCCCCAGCATTTT. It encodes CASSPDRGRVQPQHF.

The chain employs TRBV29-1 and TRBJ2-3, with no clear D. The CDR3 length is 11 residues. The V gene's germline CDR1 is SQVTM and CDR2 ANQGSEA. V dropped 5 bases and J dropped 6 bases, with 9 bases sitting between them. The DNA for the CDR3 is TGCAGCGTTTTCGAGGCGGATACGCAGTATTTT. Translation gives CSVFEADTQYF.

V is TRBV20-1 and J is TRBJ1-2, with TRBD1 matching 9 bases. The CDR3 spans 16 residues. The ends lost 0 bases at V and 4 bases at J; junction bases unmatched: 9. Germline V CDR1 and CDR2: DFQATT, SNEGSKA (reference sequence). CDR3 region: CSARERGQGTLYGYTF. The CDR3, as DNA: TGCAGTGCTAGAGAAAGGGGACAGGGCACCCTCTATGGCTACACCTTC.

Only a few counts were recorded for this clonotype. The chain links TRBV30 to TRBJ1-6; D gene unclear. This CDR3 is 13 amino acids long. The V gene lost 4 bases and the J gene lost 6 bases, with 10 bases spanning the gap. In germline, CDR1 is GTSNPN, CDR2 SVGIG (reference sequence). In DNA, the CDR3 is TGTGCCTGGAAGGGTTCCCCTAATTCACCCCTCCACTTT. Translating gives CAWKGSPNSPLHF.

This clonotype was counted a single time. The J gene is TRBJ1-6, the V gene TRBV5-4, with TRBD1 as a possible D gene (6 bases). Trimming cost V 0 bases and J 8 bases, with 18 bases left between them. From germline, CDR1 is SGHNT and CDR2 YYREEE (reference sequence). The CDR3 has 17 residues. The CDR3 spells CASSLAAVAGVDSPLHF. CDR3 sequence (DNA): TGTGCCAGCAGCTTGGCGGCGGTGGCAGGGGTGGATTCACCCCTCCACTTT.

The chain's CDR3 is CSAGYSGSSYEQYF. The CDR3 region has the DNA TGCAGTGCTGGATACAGCGGGAGCTCCTACGAGCAGTACTTC. The rearrangement links TRBV20-1 to TRBJ2-7, with 8 bases that match TRBD2. The V gene end was trimmed by 5 bases and the J gene end by 0 bases; junction bases not matched to a gene: 6. The CDR3 has 14 amino acids. Germline CDR1 reads DFQATT; CDR2 reads SNEGSKA (reference sequence).

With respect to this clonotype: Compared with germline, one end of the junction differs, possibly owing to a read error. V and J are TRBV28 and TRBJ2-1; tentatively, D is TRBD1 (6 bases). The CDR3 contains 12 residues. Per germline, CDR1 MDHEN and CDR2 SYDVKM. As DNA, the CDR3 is TGTGCCAGCAGTTTATTTCCACAGGGCCTTGTCTTC. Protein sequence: CASSLFPQGLVF.

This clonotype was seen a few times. The CDR3 DNA sequence: TGCAGCGTTGAGGAGGGGGCAGATACGCAGTATTTT. It yields the protein CSVEEGADTQYF. This chain links TRBV29-1 with TRBJ2-3, with D perhaps matching TRBD1 or TRBD2 (6 bases each). The CDR3 sequence is 12 residues long. Trimming stripped 3 bases from V and 4 bases from J, with 8 bases between. CDR1 and CDR2 (germline): SQVTM, ANQGSEA.

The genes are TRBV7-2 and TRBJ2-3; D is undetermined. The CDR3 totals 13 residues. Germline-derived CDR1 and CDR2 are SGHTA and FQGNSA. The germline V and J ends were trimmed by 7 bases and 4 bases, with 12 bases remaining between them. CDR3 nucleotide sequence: TGTGCCAGCAACCTTCCCTCGGCAGATACGCAGTATTTT. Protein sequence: CASNLPSADTQYF.

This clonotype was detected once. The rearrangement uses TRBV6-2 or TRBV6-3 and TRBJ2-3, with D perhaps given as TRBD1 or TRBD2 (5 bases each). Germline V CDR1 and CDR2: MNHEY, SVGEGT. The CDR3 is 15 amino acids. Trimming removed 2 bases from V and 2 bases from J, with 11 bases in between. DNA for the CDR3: TGTGCCAGCAGTTACCGGGGCGAATCCACAGATACGCAGTATTTT. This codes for CASSYRGESTDTQYF.

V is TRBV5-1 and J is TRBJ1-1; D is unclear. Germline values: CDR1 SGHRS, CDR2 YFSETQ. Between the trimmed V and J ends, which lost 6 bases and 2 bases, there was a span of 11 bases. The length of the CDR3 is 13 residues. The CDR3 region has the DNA TGCGCCAGCACTCAGGACGTCAACACTGAAGCTTTCTTT. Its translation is CASTQDVNTEAFF.

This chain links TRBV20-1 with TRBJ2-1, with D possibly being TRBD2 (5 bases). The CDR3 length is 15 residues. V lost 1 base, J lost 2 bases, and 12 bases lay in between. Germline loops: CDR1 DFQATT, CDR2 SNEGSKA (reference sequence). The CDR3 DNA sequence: TGCAGTGCTAGAGGGTTTCTGGGAGCCTACAATGAGCAGTTCTTC. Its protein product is CSARGFLGAYNEQFF.

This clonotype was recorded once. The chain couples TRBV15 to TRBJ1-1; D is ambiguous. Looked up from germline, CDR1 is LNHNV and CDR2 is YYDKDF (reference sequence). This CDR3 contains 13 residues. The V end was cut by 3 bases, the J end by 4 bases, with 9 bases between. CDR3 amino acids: CATSSLKGTEAFF. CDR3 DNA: TGTGCCACCAGCAGCCTTAAGGGCACTGAAGCTTTCTTT.

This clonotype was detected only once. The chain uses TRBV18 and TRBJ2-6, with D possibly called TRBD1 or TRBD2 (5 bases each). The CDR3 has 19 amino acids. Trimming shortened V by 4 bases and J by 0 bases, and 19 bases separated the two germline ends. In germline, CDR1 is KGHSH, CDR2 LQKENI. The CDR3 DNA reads TGTGCCAGCTCACTTTATTTCCGGGACCCCCGCTCTGGGGCCAACGTCCTGACTTTC. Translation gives CASSLYFRDPRSGANVLTF. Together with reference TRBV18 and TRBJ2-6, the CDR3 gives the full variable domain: NAGVMQNPRHLVRRRGQEARLRCSPMKGHSHVYWYRQLPEEGLKFMVYLQKENIIDESGMPKERFSAEFPKEGPSILRIQQVVRGDSAAYFCASSLYFRDPRSGANVLTFGAGSRLTVL.

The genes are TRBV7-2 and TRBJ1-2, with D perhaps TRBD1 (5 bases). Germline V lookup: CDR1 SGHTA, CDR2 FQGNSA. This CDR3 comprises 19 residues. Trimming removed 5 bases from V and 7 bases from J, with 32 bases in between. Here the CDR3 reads CASSVSGARAVLMARGYTF. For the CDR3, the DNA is TGTGCCAGCAGCGTGAGCGGGGCCAGGGCCGTCCTCATGGCTCGTGGCTACACCTTC.

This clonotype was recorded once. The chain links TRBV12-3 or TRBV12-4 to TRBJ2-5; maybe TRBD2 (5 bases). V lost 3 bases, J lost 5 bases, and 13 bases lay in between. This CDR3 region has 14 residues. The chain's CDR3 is CASSFAEGGETQYF. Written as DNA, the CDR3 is TGTGCCAGCAGTTTTGCTGAGGGTGGGGAGACCCAGTACTTC.

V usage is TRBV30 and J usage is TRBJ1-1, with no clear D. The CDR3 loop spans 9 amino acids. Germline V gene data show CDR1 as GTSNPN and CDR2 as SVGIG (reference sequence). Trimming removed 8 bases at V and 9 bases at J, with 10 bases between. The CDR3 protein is CALGPQAFF. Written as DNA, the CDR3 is TGTGCCCTTGGCCCTCAAGCTTTCTTT.

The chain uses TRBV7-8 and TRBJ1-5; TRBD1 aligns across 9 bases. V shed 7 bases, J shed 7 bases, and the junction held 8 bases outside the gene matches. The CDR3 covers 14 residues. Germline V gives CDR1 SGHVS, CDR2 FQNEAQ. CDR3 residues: CASNLGQGDQPQHF. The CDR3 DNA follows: TGTGCCAGCAACCTGGGACAGGGCGACCAGCCCCAGCATTTT.

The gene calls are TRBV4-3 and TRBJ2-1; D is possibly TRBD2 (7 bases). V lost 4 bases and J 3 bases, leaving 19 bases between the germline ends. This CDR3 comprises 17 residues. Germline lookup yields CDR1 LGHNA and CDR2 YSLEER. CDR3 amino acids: CASSRKIGEGGYNEQFF. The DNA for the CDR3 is TGCGCCAGCAGCCGGAAGATAGGGGAGGGGGGCTACAATGAGCAGTTCTTC.